What follows is one TCR beta chain and its context. These data belong to a study of blood T cell repertoires in COVID-19. Study details: Acute and convalescent COVID-19 samples came from the United States, Italy and Spain.

The CDR3 has 12 amino acids. V was pared by 4 bases and J by 7 bases, with 3 bases of the junction left unmatched. The method was immunoSEQ multiplex PCR; TCRdb's version includes in-frame clones alone and lacks a portion of them. The repertoire holds approximately 250,000 clones, with roughly 88% as singletons. This clonotype was sampled from a woman in her 40s with acute COVID-19. The sample was PBMCs or T cells enriched from blood (not recorded which). The chain uses TRBV12-3 or TRBV12-4 and TRBJ1-2, with 7 bases fitting TRBD1. CDR3 sequence reads: CASSSRQGGYTF. DNA for the CDR3: TGTGCCAGCAGTTCCCGACAGGGTGGCTACACCTTC.